The text below deals with one TCR beta chain. The antigen remains undetermined. A much larger clone differs by one base, so this may be a read error. The record originates from a study of Graves' ophthalmopathy and Graves' hyperthyroidism. Points from the study as a whole: The majority of expanded thyroid clonotypes above 0.001 frequency also occurred in blood.

RNA transcripts were the source from which TCR beta CDR3 regions were amplified. Scientists carried out first-round RT-PCR using HTBI primers and then a second-round multiplex PCR. TCRdb redid the calling of the multiplex PCR reads with MiXCR, one entry per CDR3 protein. The sample shows about 370,000 distinct CDR3 sequences, roughly a sixth of them seen only once. CDR1 MGHRA and CDR2 YSYEKL come from the germline V gene. The CDR3 has 15 amino acids. Stable hyperthyroidism meant no progression to ophthalmopathy within 18 months of follow-up. No donor had other autoimmune disease, uncontrolled infection, pregnancy or lactation.

The chain employs TRBV4-1 and TRBJ1-5; 7 bases are shared with TRBD1. This clonotype was sampled from an adult woman with stable Graves' hyperthyroidism. The sequenced sample consisted of peripheral blood. The CDR3 DNA reads TGCGCCAGCAGCCAAGTTCAGACAGGGAGTCAGCCCCAGCGTTTT. It specifies CASSQVQTGSQPQRF.